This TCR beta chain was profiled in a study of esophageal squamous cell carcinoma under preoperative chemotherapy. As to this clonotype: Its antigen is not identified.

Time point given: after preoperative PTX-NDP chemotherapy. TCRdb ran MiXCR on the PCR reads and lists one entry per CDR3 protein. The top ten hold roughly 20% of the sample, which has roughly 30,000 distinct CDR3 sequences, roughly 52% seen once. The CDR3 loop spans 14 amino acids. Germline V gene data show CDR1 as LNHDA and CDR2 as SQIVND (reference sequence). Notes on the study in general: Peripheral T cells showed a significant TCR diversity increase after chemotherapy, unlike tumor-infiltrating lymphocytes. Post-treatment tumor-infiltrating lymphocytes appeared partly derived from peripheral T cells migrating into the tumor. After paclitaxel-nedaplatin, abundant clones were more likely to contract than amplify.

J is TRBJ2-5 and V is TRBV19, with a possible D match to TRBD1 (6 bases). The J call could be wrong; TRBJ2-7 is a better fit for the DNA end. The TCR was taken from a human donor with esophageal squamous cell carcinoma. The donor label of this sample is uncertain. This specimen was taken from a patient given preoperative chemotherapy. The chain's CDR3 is CASSPPGQRDEQYF. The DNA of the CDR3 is TGTGCCAGTAGTCCTCCGGGACAAAGGGACGAGCAGTACTTC.